The clone carrying this T cell receptor beta chain was found a few times. The CDR3 is 14 amino acids. The J segment lost 9 bases and the V segment lost 5 bases, leaving 9 bases of the junction unmatched. Germline CDR1 reads SGHVS; CDR2 reads FQNEAQ. These data belong to a study of blood T cell repertoires in COVID-19. Study details: The cDNA or gDNA used as material had been derived from T cells, B-cell-depleted T cells, or PBMCs.

Generated by immunoSEQ multiplex PCR, the TCRdb table keeps only in-frame clones and is missing some. This table has under 100,000 clones, about 82% appearing once. The sequence was collected from an elderly man with active or convalescent COVID-19. Sequencing was done on a sample of peripheral blood. The chain recombines TRBV7-8 with TRBJ2-5, with 10 bases identical to TRBD2. The CDR3 DNA is TGTGCCAGCAGCCGAGCCCTAGCGGGGGTTTCCCAGTACTTC. Amino acid sequence: CASSRALAGVSQYF.